This TCR beta chain is from a study of CD8+ T cells in alopecia areata. cDNA prepared by RNA extraction and subsequent reverse transcription served as the template for sequencing. The protocol was immunoSEQ multiplex PCR, while the TCRdb copy is restricted to in-frame clones and leaves out a portion. Of 40,000 to 50,000 clones detected, around 71% appear once; the ten largest clones hold 20% to 25%. Points on this clone: The antigen remains undetermined.

The treatment denotes: oral pan-JAK inhibitor, 5-10 mg twice daily. Sampling of alopecia areata patients yielded lesional scalp punch biopsies as well as peripheral blood. The sorting of PBMCs gave CD4+ and CD8+ T cells. Germline assignment: CDR1 MNHEY and CDR2 SVGAGI. V trimming: 0 bases; J trimming: 5 bases; junction bases outside the gene matches: 7. CDR3 length: 16 residues. Study-level results: For baseline CD8+ expansion, any link to response stays uncertain with one nonresponder. Normal scalp showed lower clonality than lesional scalp, especially alopecia totalis/universalis.

The clonotype comes from a human donor with alopecia areata. The sequences come from CD8+ T cells sorted from blood, collected at week 4, from a patient treated with tofacitinib. The chain carries TRBV6-5 and TRBJ2-1; TRBD1 matches 7 bases. Here the CDR3 DNA reads TGTGCCAGCAGTTACTCCACAGGGGAAATGGACAATGAGCAGTTCTTC. Its protein is CASSYSTGEMDNEQFF.